The TCR beta chain described here comes from a study of OX40 agonist ivuxolimab in advanced cancers. Data came from immunoSEQ multiplex PCR; TCRdb stores just in-frame clones and leaves some out. The sample consists of fewer than 65,000 clones, over 75% of them appearing once. Germline loops: CDR1 MNHNS, CDR2 SASEGT. Trimming took off 7 bases at V and 0 bases at J, with 3 bases between the two ends. The CDR3 covers 12 residues. Individuals having autoimmune disease history or systemic immunosuppression were not enrolled. The chain recombines TRBV6-1 with TRBJ1-4, with D unresolved. The origin of this receptor is an adult with an advanced solid tumor such as melanoma, head and neck, liver or kidney cancer. This material consisted of CD4+ or CD8+ T cells sorted from blood, taken in a trial of the OX40 agonist ivuxolimab. The CDR3 nucleotides read TGTGCCAGCACCGCAACTAATGAAAAACTGTTTTTT. It codes for CASTATNEKLFF.